One sample yielded the 31 T cell receptor beta chains listed below, sequenced in a study of T cell responses to AZD1222 COVID-19 vaccine. Using immunoSEQ multiplex PCR, the repertoire was profiled, and TCRdb retains in-frame clones only, with some absent. The top ten clones hold over 1.5% of a sample with about 150,000 clones, less than 95% of them seen once. The material was peripheral blood, obtained on day 0 of AZD1222 vaccination. The receptors originated from an adult in good health.

The V gene is TRBV2, the J gene TRBJ1-2; D might be TRBD1 (5 bases). The CDR3 extends over 13 amino acids. CDR1 and CDR2 (germline): SNHLY, FYNNEI. The germline V and J ends were trimmed by 7 bases and 4 bases, with 13 bases remaining between them. The chain's CDR3 is CASIPGGIYGYTF. The DNA of the CDR3 is TGTGCCAGCATCCCGGGGGGGATCTATGGCTACACCTTC.

The chain couples TRBV18 to TRBJ2-4; TRBD2 might be the D (6 bases). The V gene's germline CDR1 is KGHSH and CDR2 LQKENI. V was pared by 2 bases and J by 5 bases, with 13 bases between. The CDR3 runs 15 residues. CDR3 amino acids: CASSPTASVENIQYF. The CDR3 DNA sequence: TGTGCCAGCTCACCAACCGCTAGCGTGGAAAACATTCAGTACTTC.

The chain is built from TRBV7-2 and TRBJ2-7; possible D gene TRBD1, 6 bases. The CDR3 has 15 amino acids. CDR1 SGHTA and CDR2 FQGNSA come from the germline V gene. The V and J ends lost 5 bases and 0 bases respectively, with 14 bases between them. CDR3 protein: CASSRNRVLSYEQYF. The CDR3 bases are TGTGCCAGCAGCCGGAACAGGGTTCTCTCCTACGAGCAGTACTTC.

This rearrangement joins TRBV28 to TRBJ1-2; D is possibly TRBD1 (6 bases). The CDR3 totals 15 residues. The germline V gene encodes CDR1 MDHEN and CDR2 SYDVKM. Trimming removed 2 bases at V and 2 bases at J, with 12 bases between. The CDR3 is CASSLMTGQNYGYTF. The CDR3 coding sequence is TGTGCCAGCAGTTTAATGACAGGCCAAAACTATGGCTACACCTTC.

The genes are TRBV4-3 and TRBJ2-7; 11 bases are a match to TRBD2. Per the germline V gene, CDR1 is LGHNA and CDR2 is YSLEER. V was pared by 0 bases and J by 2 bases, with 3 bases of the junction left unmatched. This CDR3 is built from 16 residues. DNA of the CDR3: TGCGCCAGCAGCCAAGAGCTAGCGGGAGGCCCCTACGAGCAGTACTTC. It encodes CASSQELAGGPYEQYF.

The chain links TRBV6-4 to TRBJ1-5; the D is unclear. Germline loops: CDR1 MRHNA, CDR2 SNTAGT. This CDR3 is built from 13 residues. V lost 4 bases to trimming and J lost 0 bases, with 4 bases between them. The CDR3 is CASSVGSNQPQHF. DNA for the CDR3: TGTGCCAGCAGTGTCGGTAGCAATCAGCCCCAGCATTTT.

The rearrangement links TRBV11-2 to TRBJ2-3; 9 bases agree with TRBD2. The CDR3 has 16 residues. CDR1 is SGHAT, CDR2 FQNNGV, per germline. The ends lost 3 bases at V and 4 bases at J; junction bases unmatched: 8. CDR3 protein: CASSFSGRSRADTQYF. CDR3 in DNA: TGTGCCAGCAGCTTTAGCGGGAGATCTCGAGCAGATACGCAGTATTTT. Full variable domain (outside the CDR3, taken from reference TRBV11-2 and TRBJ2-3): EAGVAQSPRYKIIEKRQSVAFWCNPISGHATLYWYQQILGQGPKLLIQFQNNGVVDDSQLPKDRFSAERLKGVDSTLKIQPAKLEDSAVYLCASSFSGRSRADTQYFGPGTRLTVL.

The chain couples TRBV7-3 to TRBJ2-5; D possibly corresponds to TRBD2 (5 bases). This CDR3 has 15 amino acids. The V and J ends lost 6 bases and 2 bases respectively, with 16 bases between them. The germline V gene encodes CDR1 SGHTA and CDR2 FQGTGA. CDR3 sequence reads: CASSWGVAPQETQYF. The CDR3 region has the DNA TGTGCCAGCAGTTGGGGAGTGGCGCCTCAAGAGACCCAGTACTTC.

The rearrangement joins TRBV9 to TRBJ1-3; D ambiguous. The V gene lost 0 bases and the J gene lost 0 bases, with 10 bases spanning the gap. Per the germline V gene, CDR1 is SGDLS and CDR2 is YYNGEE. This CDR3 spans 16 amino acids. CDR3 nucleotide sequence: TGTGCCAGCAGCGTAGCTCCAGGAGCCTCTGGAAACACCATATATTTT. It encodes CASSVAPGASGNTIYF.

The chain is built from TRBV6-2 or TRBV6-3 and TRBJ2-5, with 7 bases identical to TRBD2. Trimming took 2 bases from V and 5 from J; bases not matched to a gene: 2. Germline V lookup: CDR1 MNHEY, CDR2 SVGEGT. CDR3 size: 13 residues. The DNA of the CDR3 is TGTGCCAGCAGTTACACTAGCGCGGAGACCCAGTACTTC. This gives the protein CASSYTSAETQYF.

The V call is TRBV3-1 (or the pseudogene TRBV3-2), the J call TRBJ1-1; D not resolved. From germline, CDR1 is LGHDT and CDR2 YNNKEL (reference sequence). V lost 1 base and J lost 5, with 8 bases in between. CDR3 size: 13 residues. The CDR3 is CASSQVQSTEAFF. The CDR3 DNA is TGTGCCAGCAGCCAAGTTCAGTCTACTGAAGCTTTCTTT.

This chain joins TRBV3-1 (or the pseudogene TRBV3-2) and TRBJ2-7, with 8 bases matching TRBD1. V was clipped by 6 bases and J by 3 bases; unmatched bases: 7. The CDR3 runs 14 residues. CDR1 is LGHDT, CDR2 YNNKEL, per germline (reference sequence). The CDR3 sequence is CASSPVGQGYEQYF. The CDR3 DNA is TGTGCCAGCAGTCCTGTCGGACAGGGCTACGAGCAGTACTTC.

The gene calls are TRBV6-2 or TRBV6-3 and TRBJ1-1, with D unclear. CDR3 length: 14 residues. CDR1 is MNHEY, CDR2 SVGEGT, per germline. V was shortened by 5 bases and J by 5 bases, with 15 bases between the two germline ends. The CDR3 is CASSLRQVRTEAFF. In DNA form, the CDR3 reads TGTGCCAGCAGTCTACGGCAGGTTAGGACTGAAGCTTTCTTT.

V is TRBV30 and J is TRBJ2-6; possible D gene TRBD2, 5 bases. The CDR3 consists of 16 residues. Germline CDR1 is GTSNPN and CDR2 is SVGIG (reference sequence). V gave up 2 bases and J gave up 1 base, with 12 bases separating them. The DNA of the CDR3 is TGTGCCTGGAGTTTGGGGAGAAGATCTGGGGCCAACGTCCTGACTTTC. Protein sequence: CAWSLGRRSGANVLTF.

This chain uses TRBV6-5 with TRBJ1-2, with 9 bases that match TRBD1. V trimming: 8 bases; J trimming: 3 bases; junction bases outside the gene matches: 10. CDR3 length: 15 amino acids. CDR1 MNHEY and CDR2 SVGAGI come from the germline V gene. The CDR3 sequence: CASLRDRETYYGYTF. As DNA, the CDR3 is TGTGCCAGCCTCCGGGACAGGGAAACTTACTATGGCTACACCTTC.

The chain combines TRBV19 with TRBJ2-7; the D gene is possibly TRBD2 (6 bases). CDR1 LNHDA and CDR2 SQIVND come from the germline V gene (reference sequence). The V gene lost 4 bases and the J gene lost 4 bases, with 20 bases spanning the gap. The CDR3 covers 16 residues. The CDR3 loop is CASSRIAVAPVYEQYF. Here the CDR3 DNA reads TGTGCCAGTAGTAGGATAGCGGTGGCCCCGGTTTACGAGCAGTACTTC.

This clone occurred a few times. The CDR3 loop is CAQGGQFSGNTIYF. The CDR3 DNA reads as TGTGCCCAAGGGGGACAGTTCTCTGGAAACACCATATATTTT. The rearrangement uses TRBV30 and TRBJ1-3; 7 bases agree with TRBD1. V shed 8 bases and J 0 bases; nucleotides not matched to a gene: 7. Germline-derived CDR1 and CDR2 are GTSNPN and SVGIG (reference sequence). CDR3 size: 14 residues.

This chain connects TRBV5-4 to TRBJ1-1; D ambiguous. The germline V gene has CDR1 SGHNT and CDR2 YYREEE (reference sequence). V was clipped by 0 bases and J by 0 bases, with 12 bases between them. CDR3 length: 16 amino acids. CDR3 loop: CASSLAVSSMNTEAFF. The DNA of the CDR3 is TGTGCCAGCAGCTTGGCAGTATCCTCTATGAACACTGAAGCTTTCTTT.

The gene calls are TRBV11-2 and TRBJ1-1, with D uncertain. V was shortened by 1 base and J by 0 bases, with 6 bases between the two germline ends. The CDR3 is 14 residues long. In germline, CDR1 is SGHAT, CDR2 FQNNGV. The DNA of the CDR3 is TGTGCCAGCAGCTTAGGACCGATGAACACTGAAGCTTTCTTT. As protein: CASSLGPMNTEAFF.

The chain combines TRBV9 with TRBJ2-3; 8 nucleotides match TRBD2. V was pared by 4 bases and J by 4 bases, with 5 bases of the junction left unmatched. The CDR3 has 14 amino acids. Germline CDR1 SGDLS, CDR2 YYNGEE. CDR3 sequence reads: CASSPGGGPDTQYF. CDR3 nucleotides: TGTGCCAGCAGCCCCGGGGGGGGCCCAGATACGCAGTATTTT. The variable domain in full, completed from reference TRBV9 and TRBJ2-3, reads DSGVTQTPKHLITATGQRVTLRCSPRSGDLSVYWYQQSLDQGLQFLIQYYNGEERAKGNILERFSAQQFPDLHSELNLSSLELGDSALYFCASSPGGGPDTQYFGPGTRLTVL.

The CDR3, as DNA: TGTGCCAGTAGTATAATCCCCCGCCTGGAGGCTGAAGCTTTCTTT. Translated, it gives CASSIIPRLEAEAFF. This chain uses TRBV19 with TRBJ1-1; D is uncertain. V was shortened by 2 bases and J by 6 bases, with 16 bases between the two germline ends. Germline-derived CDR1 and CDR2 are LNHDA and SQIVND (reference sequence). The CDR3 totals 15 residues.

The V call is TRBV12-3 or TRBV12-4, the J call TRBJ1-2, with no clear D. The V end lost 6 bases, the J end lost 4 bases, and 9 bases lay between the germline ends. The CDR3 totals 12 residues. DNA for the CDR3: TGTGCCAGCAGCCCCGACGGCTATGGCTACACCTTC. This codes for CASSPDGYGYTF.

This chain links TRBV28 with TRBJ2-1, with TRBD1 identical over 8 bases. This CDR3 has 17 residues. V lost 6 bases to trimming and J lost 4 bases; unmatched junction nucleotides: 14. The germline V gene has CDR1 MDHEN and CDR2 SYDVKM. The CDR3 loop is CASSPPGQAALYNEQFF. CDR3 bases: TGTGCCAGCAGCCCCCCGGGACAGGCTGCCCTTTACAATGAGCAGTTCTTC.

V is TRBV28 and J is TRBJ2-6; TRBD1 is a possible D gene (6 bases). The germline CDR1 and CDR2 sequences are MDHEN and SYDVKM. Trimming cost V 5 bases and J 1 base, with 9 bases left between them. This CDR3 spans 15 amino acids. CDR3 region: CASSITGSGANVLTF. The CDR3 nucleotides are TGTGCCAGCAGTATCACAGGGTCTGGGGCCAACGTCCTGACTTTC.

V and J are TRBV5-4 and TRBJ2-7, with unresolved D. V lost 3 bases and J 2 bases, leaving 12 bases between the germline ends. CDR1 and CDR2 (germline): SGHNT, YYREEE (reference sequence). CDR3 length equals 14 residues. CDR3 nucleotides: TGTGCCAGCAGCTACGAACCGATAACCTACGAGCAGTACTTC. Its translation is CASSYEPITYEQYF.

The chain recombines TRBV10-3 with TRBJ2-7, with D unclear. The ends were cut back, 2 bases at V and 5 bases at J, with 4 bases in the middle. The CDR3 is made up of 11 amino acids. Germline V gene data show CDR1 as ENHRY and CDR2 as SYGVKD. The CDR3 protein is CAISEMNEQYF. The CDR3 DNA reads as TGTGCCATCAGTGAGATGAACGAGCAGTACTTC.

This chain connects TRBV9 to TRBJ1-1; D is perhaps TRBD1 (5 bases). This CDR3 is built from 14 residues. V shed 4 bases and J shed 3 bases, with 13 bases lying between them. Looked up from germline, CDR1 is SGDLS and CDR2 is YYNGEE. CDR3 bases: TGTGCCAGCAGCACACCGCTGGGGGACACTGAAGCTTTCTTT. Its translation: CASSTPLGDTEAFF.

J is TRBJ2-3 and V is TRBV6-5; TRBD2 matches at 7 bases. This CDR3 contains 14 residues. V was clipped by 5 bases and J by 4 bases; unmatched bases: 6. Germline lookup yields CDR1 MNHEY and CDR2 SVGAGI. CDR3 residues: CASSTSVRADTQYF. The CDR3 DNA follows: TGTGCCAGCAGTACTAGCGTTAGGGCAGATACGCAGTATTTT.

This rearrangement joins TRBV7-9 to TRBJ1-1; unclear D gene. Germline CDR1 reads SEHNR; CDR2 reads FQNEAQ (reference sequence). With 6 bases removed from V and 3 bases from J, the gap between germline ends came to 5 bases. The CDR3 is 11 amino acids. CDR3 coding DNA: TGTGCCAGCAGACGGGACACTGAAGCTTTCTTT. It yields the protein CASRRDTEAFF. The variable domain in full, with the rest retrieved from reference TRBV7-9 and TRBJ1-1, is DTGVSQNPRHKITKRGQNVTFRCDPISEHNRLYWYRQTLGQGPEFLTYFQNEAQLEKSRLLSDRFSAERPKGSFSTLEIQRTEQGDSAMYLCASRRDTEAFFGQGTRLTVV.

The chain joins TRBV9 to TRBJ2-7; 8 bases agree with TRBD1. The junction had 5 bases not matched to a gene; V was cut back by 3 bases and J by 3 bases. Per the germline V gene, CDR1 is SGDLS and CDR2 is YYNGEE. The CDR3 consists of 14 residues. CDR3 residues: CASSADRVGYEQYF. CDR3 bases: TGTGCCAGCAGCGCGGACAGGGTAGGCTACGAGCAGTACTTC.

The V gene is TRBV29-1, the J gene TRBJ2-1; 7 positions match TRBD2. Germline V CDR1 and CDR2: SQVTM, ANQGSEA. This CDR3 has 15 amino acids. The V segment lost 3 bases and the J segment 1 base; nucleotides outside the gene matches: 6. The CDR3 sequence is CSVEEGLLSYNEQFF. Written as DNA, the CDR3 is TGCAGCGTTGAGGAGGGACTACTGTCCTACAATGAGCAGTTCTTC.